Below, one T cell receptor (beta chain) is given with its context. Its antigen is as yet unknown. TCRdb fed the 5' RACE reads into MiXCR, producing one record per CDR3 protein. The table lists 300,000 to 400,000 distinct CDR3 sequences, around 27% of them singletons. This CDR3 has 11 residues. Trimming cost V 6 bases and J 5 bases, with 8 bases left between them. The data were taken from a study of T-cell memory formation after mild COVID-19. Study-wide findings and caveats: Some SARS-CoV-2-responding clones were already detected in memory before infection.

The chain employs TRBV12-3 or TRBV12-4 and TRBJ2-7; D gene ambiguous. The sequencing input was PBMCs or a T cell subset sorted from them (not recorded which). The source is an adult woman who had mild COVID-19 (a few samples of this study predate the infection). Cell type and time point are not known. As DNA, the CDR3 is TGTGCCAGCAGGCCTAGTGACGAGCAGTACTTC. The encoded protein is CASRPSDEQYF.